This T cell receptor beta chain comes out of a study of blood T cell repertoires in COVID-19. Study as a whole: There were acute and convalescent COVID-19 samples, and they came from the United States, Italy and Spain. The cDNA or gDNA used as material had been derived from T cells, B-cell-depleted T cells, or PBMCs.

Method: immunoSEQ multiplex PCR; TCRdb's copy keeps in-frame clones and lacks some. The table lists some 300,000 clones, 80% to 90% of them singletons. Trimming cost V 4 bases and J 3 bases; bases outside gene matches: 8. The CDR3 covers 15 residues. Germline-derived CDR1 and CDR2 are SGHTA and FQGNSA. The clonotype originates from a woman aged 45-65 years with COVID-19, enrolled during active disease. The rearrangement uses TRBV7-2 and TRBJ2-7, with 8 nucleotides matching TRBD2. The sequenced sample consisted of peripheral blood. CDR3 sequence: CASSSLRTSIYEQYF. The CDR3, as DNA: TGTGCCAGCAGCTCCCTCCGGACTAGCATCTACGAGCAGTACTTC.